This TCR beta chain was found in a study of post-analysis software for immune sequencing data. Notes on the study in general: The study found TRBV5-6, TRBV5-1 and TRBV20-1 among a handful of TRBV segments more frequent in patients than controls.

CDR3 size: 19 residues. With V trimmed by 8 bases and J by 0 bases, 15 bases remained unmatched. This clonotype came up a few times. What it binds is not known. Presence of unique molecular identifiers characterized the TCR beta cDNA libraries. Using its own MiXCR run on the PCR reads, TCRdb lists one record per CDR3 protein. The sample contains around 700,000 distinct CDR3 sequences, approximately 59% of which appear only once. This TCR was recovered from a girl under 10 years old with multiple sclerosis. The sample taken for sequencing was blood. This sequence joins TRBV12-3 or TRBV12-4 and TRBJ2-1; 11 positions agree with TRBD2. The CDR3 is CASSRLAGGSFSSYNEQFF. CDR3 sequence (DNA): TGTGCCAGCTCTCGCCTAGCGGGGGGCTCCTTCAGCTCCTACAATGAGCAGTTCTTC.